The clone carrying this TCR beta chain was recorded once. Profiling relied on immunoSEQ multiplex PCR, and the TCRdb table lists in-frame clones only, not all of them. The data show tens of thousands of clones, with roughly 84% seen just once and roughly 18% held by the top ten. V lost 5 bases, J lost 8 bases, and 6 bases stayed unmatched. In germline, CDR1 is MDHEN, CDR2 SYDVKM. This CDR3 has 13 residues. The data were obtained in a study of T cell responses to AZD1222 COVID-19 vaccine. The J gene is TRBJ2-4, the V gene TRBV28; 7 positions match TRBD1. Specimen: peripheral blood, collected 28 days after the second AZD1222 dose. The sequence was obtained from an adult who received the AZD1222 COVID-19 vaccine. The DNA of the CDR3 is TGTGCCAGCAGTCTGACAGGGCGGGACATTCAGTACTTC. This codes for CASSLTGRDIQYF.